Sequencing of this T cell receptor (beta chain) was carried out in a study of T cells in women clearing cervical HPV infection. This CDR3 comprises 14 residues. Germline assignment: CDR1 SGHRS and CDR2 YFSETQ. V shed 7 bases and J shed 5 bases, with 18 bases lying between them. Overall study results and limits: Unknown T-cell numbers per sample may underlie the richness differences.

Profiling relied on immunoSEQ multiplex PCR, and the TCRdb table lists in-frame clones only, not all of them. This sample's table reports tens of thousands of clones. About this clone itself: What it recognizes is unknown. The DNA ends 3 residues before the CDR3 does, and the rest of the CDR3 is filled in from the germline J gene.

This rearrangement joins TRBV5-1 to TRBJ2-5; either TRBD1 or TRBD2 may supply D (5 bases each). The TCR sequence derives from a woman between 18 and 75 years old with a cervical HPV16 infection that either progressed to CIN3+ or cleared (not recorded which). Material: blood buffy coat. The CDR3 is CASFRQGAFETQYF. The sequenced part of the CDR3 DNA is TGCGCCAGCTTTCGCCAGGGAGCTTTCGAGACC. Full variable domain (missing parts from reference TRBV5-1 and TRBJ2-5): KAGVTQTPRYLIKTRGQQVTLSCSPISGHRSVSWYQQTPGQGLQFLFEYFSETQRNKGNFPGRFSGRQFSNSRSEMNVSTLELGDSALYLCASFRQGAFETQYFGPGTRLLVL.